Given below is one TCR beta chain in context. This entry comes from a study of blood T cell repertoires in COVID-19. Whole-study context: PBMCs, B-cell-depleted T cells, or T cells were the source of the cDNA or gDNA that made up the material.

TCRdb keeps only in-frame clones here, not all; method: immunoSEQ multiplex PCR. The sample lists some 110,000 clones, around 84% occurring once. Germline loops: CDR1 LNHNV, CDR2 YYDKDF (reference sequence). The CDR3 loop spans 15 amino acids. V gave up 0 bases and J gave up 2 bases, with 11 bases separating them. Cohorts were assigned according to the clinical history that participants reported. Two negative PCRs, clearance, or symptom resolution had been documented for recovered Cohort 3 donors. Input material: PBMCs or T cells enriched from blood (not recorded which). The chain uses TRBV15 and TRBJ2-7, with a possible D match to TRBD2 (5 bases). The TCR comes from a woman in her 30s who had recovered from COVID-19. CDR3 region: CATSRDGRVTYEQYF. CDR3 bases: TGTGCCACCAGCAGAGATGGGCGGGTGACCTACGAGCAGTACTTC. Filled out from reference TRBV15 and TRBJ2-7, the complete variable domain reads DAMVIQNPRYQVTQFGKPVTLSCSQTLNHNVMYWYQQKSSQAPKLLFHYYDKDFNNEADTPDNFQSRRPNTSFCFLDIRSPGLGDTAMYLCATSRDGRVTYEQYFGPGTRLTVT.